Shown below are 3 T cell receptor beta chains from a single sample sequenced in a study of control samples from healthy donors and cancer patients. Libraries were prepared by immunoSEQ multiplex PCR; TCRdb keeps only in-frame clonotypes and omits some of them. The sample has approximately 97,000 clones, 70% to 90% seen once. Sequenced sample: blood. The receptors here all came from a man aged 25-40 years in good health.

CDR3 residues: CATSGNGAQYF. The CDR3 DNA reads as TGTGCCACCAGTGGGAATGGTGCGCAGTATTTT. J is TRBJ2-3 and V is TRBV24-1, with D hard to call. The CDR3 runs to 11 residues. Germline-derived CDR1 and CDR2 are KGHDR and SFDVKD. V shed 5 bases and J shed 10 bases, with 9 bases lying between them.

The chain uses TRBV18 and TRBJ2-7, with 8 bases that match TRBD2. The CDR3 spans 18 residues. The V gene's germline CDR1 is KGHSH and CDR2 LQKENI. V lost 5 bases and J lost 6; bases outside the gene matches: 21. In nucleotides, the CDR3 is TGTGCCAGCTCAGTAAGACCGGGACTAGATCGTAGACTCTCCGAGCAGTACTTC. It yields the protein CASSVRPGLDRRLSEQYF.

V and J are TRBV5-6 and TRBJ2-1, with no clear D. The CDR3 is 13 residues long. V gave up 0 bases and J gave up 4 bases, with 5 bases separating them. The V gene's germline CDR1 is SGHDT and CDR2 YYEEEE. The CDR3 sequence: CASSLVGYNEQFF. For the CDR3, the DNA is TGTGCCAGCAGCTTGGTGGGGTACAATGAGCAGTTCTTC. Based on the CDR3 plus reference TRBV5-6 and TRBJ2-1, the full variable domain is DAGVTQSPTHLIKTRGQQVTLRCSPKSGHDTVSWYQQALGQGPQFIFQYYEEEERQRGNFPDRFSGHQFPNYSSELNVNALLLGDSALYLCASSLVGYNEQFFGPGTRLTVL.